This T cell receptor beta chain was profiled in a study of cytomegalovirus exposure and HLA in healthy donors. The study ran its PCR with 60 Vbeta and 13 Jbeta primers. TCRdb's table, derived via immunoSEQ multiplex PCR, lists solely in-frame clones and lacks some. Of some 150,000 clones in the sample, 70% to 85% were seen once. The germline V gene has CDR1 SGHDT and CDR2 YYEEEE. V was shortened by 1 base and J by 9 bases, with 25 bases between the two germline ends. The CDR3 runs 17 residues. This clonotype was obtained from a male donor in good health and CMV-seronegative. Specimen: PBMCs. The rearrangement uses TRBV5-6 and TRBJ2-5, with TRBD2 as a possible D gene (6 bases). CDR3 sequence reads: CASSLWSGGVAEVPQYF. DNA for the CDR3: TGTGCCAGCAGCTTGTGGTCGGGCGGGGTGGCCGAGGTGCCCCAGTACTTC.